Below are 17 T cell receptor beta chains sequenced from a single sample in a study of siplizumab effects on memory and regulatory T cells. The repertoire was sequenced with immunoSEQ multiplex PCR; TCRdb's copy has only in-frame clones and lacks some. This sample has some 100,000 clones, with roughly nine tenths found just once. Sequencing was done on a sample of Tregs sorted from blood. Every receptor here comes from a human donor in good health.

The rearrangement uses TRBV18 and TRBJ1-4; D remains unclear. Germline V gene sequence: CDR1 KGHSH, CDR2 LQKENI. There are 12 residues in the CDR3. Deletions cut 6 bases from V and 7 bases from J, with 9 bases between. CDR3 sequence reads: CASSPLGEKLFF. CDR3 nucleotide sequence: TGTGCCAGCTCCCCTTTAGGTGAAAAACTGTTTTTT.

This sequence joins TRBV19 and TRBJ2-3, with 8 bases that match TRBD1. Trimming at V came to 1 base and at J to 3 bases, leaving 9 bases not matched to a gene. CDR1 and CDR2 from the germline V gene are LNHDA and SQIVND (reference sequence). CDR3 size: 17 residues. The CDR3 bases are TGTGCCAGTAGTATAGTAGCAGGGGGCTCTTGGACAGATACGCAGTATTTT. This translates into CASSIVAGGSWTDTQYF. The whole variable domain, filled in from reference TRBV19 and TRBJ2-3, reads DGGITQSPKYLFRKEGQNVTLSCEQNLNHDAMYWYRQDPGQGLRLIYYSQIVNDFQKGDIAEGYSVSREKKESFPLTVTSAQKNPTAFYLCASSIVAGGSWTDTQYFGPGTRLTVL.

CDR3 nucleotides: TGCGCCAGCAGAACCTACGCAGGGACCTTCGGGCATGAGCAGTTCTTC. It translates to CASRTYAGTFGHEQFF. The chain joins TRBV5-1 to TRBJ2-1, with D tentatively TRBD1 or TRBD2 (5 bases each). V was trimmed by 5 bases and J by 8 bases, leaving 23 bases between them. Germline V lookup: CDR1 SGHRS, CDR2 YFSETQ. This CDR3 comprises 16 residues.

This chain links TRBV11-2 with TRBJ1-1, with a tentative D call TRBD1 (6 bases). V was clipped by 5 bases and J by 1 base, with 8 bases between them. This CDR3 spans 13 amino acids. Germline-derived CDR1 and CDR2 are SGHAT and FQNNGV. In DNA form, the CDR3 reads TGTGCCAGCAGCACAGGGACGAACACTGAAGCTTTCTTT. It translates to CASSTGTNTEAFF.

V usage is TRBV28 and J usage is TRBJ2-2; the match to TRBD2 covers 15 bases. This CDR3 spans 18 amino acids. Germline V gives CDR1 MDHEN, CDR2 SYDVKM. Unmatched junction bases numbered 11, after V lost 8 bases and J lost 4 bases. The CDR3 nucleotides are TGTGCCAGCGGCCGGACTAGCGGGAGGGCCTCGCGCACCGGGGAGCTGTTTTTT. Translated: CASGRTSGRASRTGELFF. The whole variable domain, remainder taken from reference TRBV28 and TRBJ2-2, is DVKVTQSSRYLVKRTGEKVFLECVQDMDHENMFWYRQDPGLGLRLIYFSYDVKMKEKGDIPEGYSVSREKKERFSLILESASTNQTSMYLCASGRTSGRASRTGELFFGEGSRLTVL.

This chain joins TRBV5-1 and TRBJ2-1; D remains ambiguous. V dropped 4 bases and J dropped 1 base, with 6 bases sitting between them. From germline, CDR1 is SGHRS and CDR2 YFSETQ. The CDR3 runs 13 residues. CDR3 loop: CASSVGSYNEQFF. The DNA of the CDR3 is TGCGCCAGCAGCGTCGGATCCTACAATGAGCAGTTCTTC. Combining the CDR3 with reference TRBV5-1 and TRBJ2-1 gives the whole variable domain KAGVTQTPRYLIKTRGQQVTLSCSPISGHRSVSWYQQTPGQGLQFLFEYFSETQRNKGNFPGRFSGRQFSNSRSEMNVSTLELGDSALYLCASSVGSYNEQFFGPGTRLTVL.

This sequence joins TRBV4-1 and TRBJ2-2; 10 nucleotides match TRBD1. The germline V gene has CDR1 MGHRA and CDR2 YSYEKL. The CDR3 has 20 residues. V shed 4 bases and J 4 bases; nucleotides not matched to a gene: 18. CDR3 in amino acids: CASSRLRRTGGFSVTGELFF. In nucleotides, the CDR3 is TGCGCCAGCAGCCGGCTCCGGAGGACAGGGGGTTTCTCGGTCACCGGGGAGCTGTTTTTT.

As for this clone: The sample contains more than one DNA sequence encoding this CDR3. This chain links TRBV5-1 with TRBJ2-1; 8 positions agree with TRBD2. V dropped 3 bases and J dropped 0; count of bases not matched to a gene: 2. Germline assignment: CDR1 SGHRS and CDR2 YFSETQ. The length of the CDR3 is 15 residues. The CDR3 nucleotides are TGCGCCAGCAGCTCTAGCGGGTCCTCCTACAATGAGCAGTTCTTC. Protein product: CASSSSGSSYNEQFF.

Notes on this clone: In the same sample, other DNA sequences code for this CDR3. The chain links TRBV5-1 to TRBJ1-1; the D gene is possibly TRBD1 (5 bases). V lost 1 base and J 3 bases, leaving 7 bases between the germline ends. The CDR3 has 13 amino acids. Germline CDR1 and CDR2: SGHRS and YFSETQ. The CDR3 region has the DNA TGCGCCAGCAGCTTGTCGGGGGACACTGAAGCTTTCTTT. Translating it yields CASSLSGDTEAFF.

The chain has TRBV19 and TRBJ1-2; D not resolved. V was clipped by 9 bases and J by 7 bases, with 12 bases between them. This CDR3 has 11 residues. Germline V gives CDR1 LNHDA, CDR2 SQIVND (reference sequence). CDR3 amino acids: CASNRDFGYTF. The CDR3 bases are TGTGCCAGCAATCGGGATTTTGGCTACACCTTC.

The chain carries TRBV6-1 and TRBJ1-1, with D hard to call. Per the germline V gene, CDR1 is MNHNS and CDR2 is SASEGT. Deletions cut 4 bases from V and 1 base from J, with 4 bases between. This CDR3 comprises 12 residues. The CDR3 nucleotides are TGTGCCAGCAGTGTAGGGAACACTGAAGCTTTCTTT. Amino acids: CASSVGNTEAFF.

The gene calls are TRBV19 and TRBJ1-5; 11 positions match TRBD1. V lost 7 bases to trimming and J lost 9 bases; unmatched junction nucleotides: 5. This CDR3 is 13 amino acids long. Germline V gene sequence: CDR1 LNHDA, CDR2 SQIVND (reference sequence). The DNA for the CDR3 is TGTGCCAGTATGGGACAGGGGGTAGGGCCCCAGCATTTT. Protein: CASMGQGVGPQHF.

The rearrangement links TRBV7-3 to TRBJ2-1, with TRBD1 matching 9 bases. The J segment lost 7 bases and the V segment lost 10 bases, leaving 11 bases of the junction unmatched. The CDR3 has 14 residues. The germline V gene has CDR1 SGHTA and CDR2 FQGTGA. The CDR3: CATKPGQGMNEQFF. The DNA for the CDR3 is TGTGCCACAAAGCCGGGACAGGGTATGAATGAGCAGTTCTTC.

This clone was found a few times. The chain links TRBV5-1 to TRBJ2-7; D is tentatively TRBD1 or TRBD2 (5 bases each). The CDR3 runs to 14 residues. The V end lost 5 bases, the J end lost 5 bases, and 17 bases lay between the germline ends. Germline loops: CDR1 SGHRS, CDR2 YFSETQ. The CDR3 sequence: CASRNGAGVDEQYF. The DNA for the CDR3 is TGCGCCAGCAGAAACGGGGCCGGGGTGGACGAGCAGTACTTC.

The rearrangement uses TRBV6-1 and TRBJ2-7; TRBD2 aligns across 12 bases. The junction had 11 bases not matched to a gene; V was cut back by 10 bases and J by 4 bases. This CDR3 spans 15 amino acids. Germline CDR1 MNHNS, CDR2 SASEGT. CDR3 DNA sequence: TGTGCCACCCAACGGGGAGGACTAGCGGGATACGAGCAGTACTTC. This gives the protein CATQRGGLAGYEQYF.

The rearrangement joins TRBV18 to TRBJ2-1; the D is unclear. The CDR3 is made up of 13 amino acids. Germline V gives CDR1 KGHSH, CDR2 LQKENI. Trimming took off 0 bases at V and 6 bases at J, with 6 bases between the two ends. The CDR3 reads CASSPPFINEQFF. The CDR3 DNA reads as TGTGCCAGCTCACCACCCTTTATCAATGAGCAGTTCTTC.

The V and J genes are TRBV27 and TRBJ1-1; 9 nucleotides match TRBD1. The CDR3 consists of 17 residues. The V gene's germline CDR1 is MNHEY and CDR2 SMNVEV (reference sequence). Unmatched junction bases numbered 11, after V lost 5 bases and J lost 1 base. CDR3: CASSPRPGQGRNTEAFF. DNA for the CDR3: TGTGCCAGCAGTCCAAGACCGGGACAGGGTCGGAACACTGAAGCTTTCTTT.